This record covers a single TCR beta chain. Its matching antigen is unknown. The PCR made use of 60 Vbeta and 13 Jbeta primers. Generated by immunoSEQ multiplex PCR, the TCRdb table keeps only in-frame clones and is missing some. The profile shows approximately 170,000 clones, roughly 84% of them singletons. The sample originates from a study of cytomegalovirus exposure and HLA in healthy donors. Findings of the study overall: Presence/absence analyses supposed approximately even sequencing depth among donors.

CDR1 and CDR2 from the germline V gene are MNHEY and SVGAGI. V was cut by 6 bases and J by 3 bases, with 15 bases left in between. The CDR3 runs 14 residues. This receptor was identified in a boy younger than 10 in good health and CMV-seronegative. The V call is TRBV6-5, the J call TRBJ2-7; possibly TRBD1 for D (6 bases). The sequenced sample was PBMCs. This chain's CDR3 is CASRRTDRHYEQYV. The DNA for the CDR3 is TGTGCCAGCAGGAGGACAGACCGACACTACGAGCAGTACGTC.